Presented here are 21 T cell receptor beta chains from one specimen sequenced in a study of precursors of human CD4 cytotoxic T cells. TCRdb re-called the reads with MiXCR, one entry per CDR3 protein. The sample lists 500 or so distinct CDR3 sequences; roughly 23% were seen once. Sorted CD4+ central memory, effector memory, IL-7R-high TEMRA and IL-7R-negative TEMRA cells underwent bulk UMI sequencing. Sequencing was done on a sample of memory CD4+ T cells from blood (PBMCs). These receptors all stem from a human donor in good health.

The CDR3 spells CASRAQGAWETQYF. CDR3 nucleotides: TGCGCCAGCAGAGCTCAGGGGGCTTGGGAGACCCAGTACTTC. The J gene is TRBJ2-5, the V gene TRBV5-1; 8 nucleotides line up with TRBD1. Germline CDR1 reads SGHRS; CDR2 reads YFSETQ. The CDR3 runs to 14 residues. The ends lost 5 bases at V and 5 bases at J; junction bases unmatched: 8.

This clonotype is judged large. This rearrangement joins TRBV20-1 to TRBJ1-1; a weak D match, TRBD1 (6 bases). CDR1 is DFQATT, CDR2 SNEGSKA, per germline (reference sequence). The CDR3 consists of 13 residues. The ends were cut back, 6 bases at V and 0 bases at J, with 11 bases in the middle. This chain's CDR3 is CSASDSLNTEAFF. CDR3 bases: TGCAGTGCCTCGGACAGCTTGAACACTGAAGCTTTCTTT.

Concerning this clonotype itself: This may arise from a read error, as a much more abundant clone is one base away. The chain recombines TRBV7-2 with TRBJ1-1; the D is unclear. Deletions cut 1 base from V and 9 bases from J, with 12 bases between. CDR3 length: 13 residues. The germline CDR1 and CDR2 sequences are SGHTA and FQGNSA. CDR3 residues: CASSLVLDTKAFF. The CDR3 nucleotides read TGTGCCAGCAGCTTAGTACTGGATACTAAAGCTTTCTTT.

The chain has TRBV20-1 and TRBJ2-3, with TRBD2 identical over 7 bases. After removal of 3 bases from V and 2 bases from J, the junction contained 5 bases not matched to a gene. The CDR3 contains 14 residues. From germline, CDR1 is DFQATT and CDR2 SNEGSKA (reference sequence). The CDR3 DNA reads TGCAGTGCTAGGTCTAGCGGCTTCACAGATACGCAGTATTTT. It is translated as CSARSSGFTDTQYF.

The rearrangement joins TRBV2 to TRBJ2-7, with TRBD2 matching over 14 bases. Germline assignment: CDR1 SNHLY and CDR2 FYNNEI. The CDR3 has 15 amino acids. V lost 5 bases and J lost 9; bases outside the gene matches: 9. Here the CDR3 DNA reads TGTGCCAGCAGTACCGGGACTAGCGGGGGTCTCTCGCAGTACTTC. It is translated as CASSTGTSGGLSQYF.

By sample fraction, this clonotype is large. The chain couples TRBV5-1 to TRBJ2-3; the match to TRBD2 covers 9 bases. The CDR3 totals 14 residues. Germline CDR1 and CDR2: SGHRS and YFSETQ. Trimming cost V 0 bases and J 6 bases; bases outside gene matches: 2. The CDR3 loop is CASSLVLAGDTQYF. In nucleotides, the CDR3 is TGCGCCAGCAGCTTGGTCCTAGCGGGGGATACGCAGTATTTT.

This clonotype was seen once. A much bigger clone sits one base away, suggesting this may be a read error. CDR3 in DNA: TGTGCCACCAGCAGAGATCTCGCATGGGAGCTGCAGTACTTC. Protein sequence: CATSRDLAWELQYF. The chain couples TRBV15 to TRBJ2-7, with D possibly TRBD2 on 5 matching bases. The germline V gene has CDR1 LNHNV and CDR2 YYDKDF (reference sequence). The ends were cut back, 0 bases at V and 9 bases at J, with 15 bases in the middle. The CDR3 extends over 14 amino acids.

Sample share makes this clonotype large. The rearrangement links TRBV29-1 to TRBJ1-1; weak D call: TRBD1 (5 bases). Trimming removed 4 bases at V and 6 bases at J, with 9 bases between. The germline V gene encodes CDR1 SQVTM and CDR2 ANQGSEA. This CDR3 region has 11 residues. This chain's CDR3 is CSVVRASEAFF. CDR3 in DNA: TGCAGCGTTGTCAGGGCATCTGAAGCTTTCTTT. The whole variable domain, filled in from reference TRBV29-1 and TRBJ1-1, reads SAVISQKPSRDICQRGTSLTIQCQVDSQVTMMFWYRQQPGQSLTLIATANQGSEATYESGFVIDKFPISRPNLTFSTLTVSNMSPEDSSIYLCSVVRASEAFFGQGTRLTVV.

This clonotype rates as large. This chain links TRBV3-1 with TRBJ2-1, with no clear D. This CDR3 is 16 amino acids long. CDR1 LGHDT and CDR2 YNNKEL come from the germline V gene (reference sequence). Trimming left V 7 bases short and J 0 bases short, with 16 bases between. The CDR3 region has the DNA TGTGCCAGCACCCGTCGGTTGGGCGGCTCCTACAATGAGCAGTTCTTC. It translates to CASTRRLGGSYNEQFF.

Details on this clonotype: A much larger clone sits a single nucleotide away, making a read error possible. The rearrangement links TRBV20-1 to TRBJ1-3, with 7 bases that match TRBD1. The germline V gene encodes CDR1 DFQATT and CDR2 SNEGSKA (reference sequence). This CDR3 is 14 amino acids long. DNA of the CDR3: TGCAGAGCTAGAGACCCAGGGGGAGGAAACACCATATATTTT. Translated: CRARDPGGGNTIYF.

This clonotype has more than one count but fewer than ten. The chain carries TRBV4-1 and TRBJ1-2; weak D call: TRBD1 (6 bases). Germline lookup yields CDR1 MGHRA and CDR2 YSYEKL. The CDR3 extends over 13 amino acids. V gave up 1 base and J gave up 5 bases, with 8 bases separating them. The CDR3, as DNA: TGCGCCAGCAGCCAAGCTACAGGGTATGGCTACACCTTC. Translation gives CASSQATGYGYTF.

This chain connects TRBV7-2 to TRBJ2-1, with 14 bases identical to TRBD2. Germline V lookup: CDR1 SGHTA, CDR2 FQGNSA. The CDR3 extends over 17 amino acids. After removal of 2 bases from V and 6 bases from J, the junction contained 6 bases not matched to a gene. The CDR3 sequence is CASSLRLAGGGGNEQFF. The CDR3 DNA follows: TGTGCCAGCAGCTTAAGACTAGCGGGAGGGGGAGGCAATGAGCAGTTCTTC. The full variable domain, with the rest looked up from reference TRBV7-2 and TRBJ2-1, is GAGVSQSPSNKVTEKGKDVELRCDPISGHTALYWYRQSLGQGLEFLIYFQGNSAPDKSGLPSDRFSAERTGGSVSTLTIQRTQQEDSAVYLCASSLRLAGGGGNEQFFGPGTRLTVL.

By share, this clonotype counts as large. The genes are TRBV6-2 or TRBV6-3 and TRBJ1-1; perhaps TRBD1 as D (6 bases). The germline gives CDR1 MNHEY, CDR2 SVGEGT. Trimming left V 2 bases short and J 4 bases short, with 14 bases between. This CDR3 contains 15 residues. The CDR3: CASSYRTAGFTEAFF. CDR3 DNA sequence: TGTGCCAGCAGTTACCGGACAGCTGGGTTCACTGAAGCTTTCTTT.

This chain joins TRBV5-6 and TRBJ2-1; D is ambiguous. Trimming left V 3 bases short and J 7 bases short, with 14 bases between. Germline lookup yields CDR1 SGHDT and CDR2 YYEEEE. CDR3 length equals 14 residues. CDR3 residues: CASSYRRDSNEQFF. DNA for the CDR3: TGTGCCAGCAGCTACCGCCGAGATAGTAATGAGCAGTTCTTC.

To note about this clonotype: Since a much larger clone is just one base distant, this may be a read error. The J gene is TRBJ2-1, the V gene TRBV6-4; no firm D call. Germline CDR1 MRHNA, CDR2 SNTAGT. Trimming took 6 bases from V and 5 from J, leaving 14 bases between them. The CDR3 runs to 14 residues. In DNA form, the CDR3 reads TGTGCCAGCAGGGAGTCCTATGGCAACAATGAGCAGTTCTTC. Protein sequence: CASRESYGNNEQFF.

With regard to this clonotype: One end of the junction is discordant with germline, which a read error may explain. CDR3 sequence: CASSQATGYGYIF. The CDR3 bases are TGCGCCAGCAGCCAAGCTACAGGGTATGGCTACATCTTC. The rearrangement uses TRBV4-1 and TRBJ1-2, with D perhaps TRBD1 (6 bases). CDR3 length equals 13 residues. Germline V gene sequence: CDR1 MGHRA, CDR2 YSYEKL.

The chain joins TRBV7-3 to TRBJ2-5, with TRBD1 matching 9 bases. Germline CDR1 reads SGHTA; CDR2 reads FQGTGA. This CDR3 has 14 amino acids. V trimming: 5 bases; J trimming: 1 base; junction bases outside the gene matches: 2. CDR3 nucleotides: TGTGCCAGCAGCCAGGGACAGGGCCAAGAGACCCAGTACTTC. It specifies CASSQGQGQETQYF.

By sample fraction, this clonotype is large. This rearrangement joins TRBV25-1 to TRBJ2-1; TRBD2 matches at 9 bases. Germline assignment: CDR1 MGHDK and CDR2 SYGVNS. CDR3 length: 15 residues. Trimming took 2 bases from V and 5 from J; bases not matched to a gene: 4. CDR3 loop: CASSEGLATHNEQFF. The DNA of the CDR3 is TGTGCCAGCAGTGAAGGACTAGCGACTCACAATGAGCAGTTCTTC.

This clonotype was recorded once. The CDR3, as DNA: TGTGCCAGCAGTTACAGGGGGCGGAGGACTGAAGCTTTCTTT. Its translation: CASSYRGRRTEAFF. This chain joins TRBV28 and TRBJ1-1, with 9 bases identical to TRBD1. In germline, CDR1 is MDHEN, CDR2 SYDVKM. Trimming at V came to 4 bases and at J to 5 bases, leaving 5 bases not matched to a gene. The CDR3 contains 14 residues.

The chain employs TRBV20-1 and TRBJ2-1; TRBD2 matches 8 bases. Germline V gene data show CDR1 as DFQATT and CDR2 as SNEGSKA (reference sequence). Trimming at V came to 3 bases and at J to 2 bases, leaving 0 bases not matched to a gene. This CDR3 is built from 13 residues. The CDR3 loop is CSASGGAYNEQFF. The CDR3, as DNA: TGCAGTGCTAGCGGGGGGGCCTACAATGAGCAGTTCTTC.

In the case of this clonotype: This may arise from a read error, as a much more abundant clone is one base away. V usage is TRBV21-1 and J usage is TRBJ2-7; whether TRBD1, the table's D call, matches the DNA was not checked. TRBV21-1 is reported as a pseudogene. The CDR3 runs to 16 residues. The CDR3: CASSTRAGTGTYEQYF. The CDR3 DNA reads TGTGCCAGCAGCACCCGCGCCGGGACAGGAACTTACGAGCAGTACTTC.